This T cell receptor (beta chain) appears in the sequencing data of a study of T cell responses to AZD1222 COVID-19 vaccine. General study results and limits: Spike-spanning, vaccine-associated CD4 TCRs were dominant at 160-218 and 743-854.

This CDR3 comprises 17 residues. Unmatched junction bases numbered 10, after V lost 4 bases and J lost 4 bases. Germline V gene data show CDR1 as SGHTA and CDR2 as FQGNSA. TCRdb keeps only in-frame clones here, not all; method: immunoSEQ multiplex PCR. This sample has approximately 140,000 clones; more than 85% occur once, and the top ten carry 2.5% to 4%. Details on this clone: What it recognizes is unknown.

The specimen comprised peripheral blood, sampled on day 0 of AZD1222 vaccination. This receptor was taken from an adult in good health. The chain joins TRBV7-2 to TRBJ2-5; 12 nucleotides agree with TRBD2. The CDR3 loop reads CASSSSSVTSGRETQYF. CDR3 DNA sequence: TGTGCCAGCAGCTCCTCCTCGGTGACTAGCGGGAGAGAGACCCAGTACTTC.